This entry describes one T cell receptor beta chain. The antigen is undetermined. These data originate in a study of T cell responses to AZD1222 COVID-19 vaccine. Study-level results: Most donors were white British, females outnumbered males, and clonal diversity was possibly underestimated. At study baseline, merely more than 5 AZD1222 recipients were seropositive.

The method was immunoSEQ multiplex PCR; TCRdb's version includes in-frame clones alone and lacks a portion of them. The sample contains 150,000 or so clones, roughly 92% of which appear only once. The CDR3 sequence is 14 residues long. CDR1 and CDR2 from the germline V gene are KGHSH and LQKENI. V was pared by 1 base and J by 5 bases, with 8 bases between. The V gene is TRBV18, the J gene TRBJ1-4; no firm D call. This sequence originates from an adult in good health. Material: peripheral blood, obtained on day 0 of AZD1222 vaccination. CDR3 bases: TGTGCCAGCTCACCACGGGAAGGGAATGAAAAACTGTTTTTT. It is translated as CASSPREGNEKLFF.